What follows are 25 T cell receptor beta chains derived from one specimen sequenced in a study of T cell responses to AZD1222 COVID-19 vaccine. The method was immunoSEQ multiplex PCR; TCRdb's version includes in-frame clones alone and lacks a portion of them. This table has 100,000 or so clones, roughly 90% appearing once. The specimen comprised peripheral blood, sampled on day 0 of AZD1222 vaccination. The receptors originated from an adult in good health.

V is TRBV5-1 and J is TRBJ2-3, with a possible D match to TRBD2 (6 bases). The ends were cut back, 0 bases at V and 3 bases at J, with 11 bases in the middle. Germline V gene data show CDR1 as SGHRS and CDR2 as YFSETQ. The CDR3 contains 15 residues. CDR3 nucleotide sequence: TGCGCCAGCAGCTTGGAAGCGGGCTCAACAGATACGCAGTATTTT. This gives the protein CASSLEAGSTDTQYF.

This chain links TRBV6-1 with TRBJ2-2, with D tentatively TRBD1 or TRBD2 (5 bases each). CDR1 is MNHNS and CDR2 is SASEGT in the germline V gene. The CDR3 extends over 18 amino acids. The V end lost 1 base, the J end lost 3 bases, and 18 bases lay between the germline ends. CDR3 sequence: CASSEEGRARRDTGELFF. The CDR3 coding sequence is TGTGCCAGCAGTGAAGAGGGCAGGGCTAGGCGGGACACCGGGGAGCTGTTTTTT.

The chain is built from TRBV7-6 and TRBJ2-2, with 9 positions matching TRBD1. The germline CDR1 and CDR2 sequences are SGHVS and FNYEAQ. J was trimmed by 3 bases and V by 4 bases; bases with no gene match: 12. This CDR3 has 18 residues. Here the CDR3 reads CASSSKQFWTGDTGELFF. DNA of the CDR3: TGTGCCAGCAGCTCAAAACAATTTTGGACAGGGGACACCGGGGAGCTGTTTTTT.

Comments on this clone: In the same sample, other DNA sequences code for this CDR3. The chain is built from TRBV28 and TRBJ2-7, with 13 bases lining up with TRBD2. V trimming: 6 bases; J trimming: 2 bases; junction bases outside the gene matches: 4. Germline loops: CDR1 MDHEN, CDR2 SYDVKM. The CDR3 length is 15 residues. CDR3 bases: TGTGCCAGCAGACAACTAGCGGGAGGGACCTACGAGCAGTACTTC. Its protein product is CASRQLAGGTYEQYF.

This chain joins TRBV3-1 (or the pseudogene TRBV3-2) and TRBJ1-4; 9 bases match TRBD1. CDR3 length: 17 amino acids. The V segment lost 4 bases and the J segment 2 bases; nucleotides outside the gene matches: 8. CDR1 and CDR2 from the germline V gene are LGHDT and YNNKEL (reference sequence). CDR3 residues: CASSRTGTGPTNEKLFF. The CDR3 DNA sequence: TGTGCCAGCAGCCGCACAGGGACAGGGCCTACTAATGAAAAACTGTTTTTT.

The rearrangement joins TRBV6-1 to TRBJ1-5; D possibly corresponds to TRBD1 (6 bases). Germline-derived CDR1 and CDR2 are MNHNS and SASEGT. The length of the CDR3 is 19 residues. Trimming took 1 base from V and 1 from J, leaving 20 bases between them. The CDR3: CASSEGPYPGQQSNQPQHF. In DNA form, the CDR3 reads TGTGCCAGCAGTGAAGGCCCTTACCCTGGACAGCAAAGCAATCAGCCCCAGCATTTT.

V gene TRBV7-2 combines with J gene TRBJ2-3, with 7 positions matching TRBD2. CDR3 length: 14 residues. From germline, CDR1 is SGHTA and CDR2 FQGNSA. V trimming: 1 base; J trimming: 8 bases; junction bases outside the gene matches: 6. The CDR3 loop reads CASSLERASGTQYF. The CDR3 DNA sequence: TGTGCCAGCAGCTTAGAAAGGGCTAGCGGTACGCAGTATTTT.

The chain combines TRBV2 with TRBJ2-1; D gene uncertain. The CDR3 has 16 amino acids. V was clipped by 6 bases and J by 0 bases, with 15 bases between them. Germline CDR1 is SNHLY and CDR2 is FYNNEI. CDR3 protein: CASRFRTAGSYNEQFF. CDR3 DNA sequence: TGTGCCAGCAGATTTAGGACCGCCGGCTCCTACAATGAGCAGTTCTTC. Looking up the rest from reference TRBV2 and TRBJ2-1 gives the full variable domain: EPEVTQTPSHQVTQMGQEVILRCVPISNHLYFYWYRQILGQKVEFLVSFYNNEISEKSEIFDDQFSVERPDGSNFTLKIRSTKLEDSAMYFCASRFRTAGSYNEQFFGPGTRLTVL.

CDR3 DNA sequence: TGTGCCAGTAGGAGGGACAGGGCCTCGACTAACTATGGCTACACCTTC. Translated: CASRRDRASTNYGYTF. The rearrangement uses TRBV19 and TRBJ1-2; 9 positions agree with TRBD1. The trim removed 6 bases at V and 0 bases at J, leaving 8 bases unmatched. Germline CDR1 reads LNHDA; CDR2 reads SQIVND (reference sequence). CDR3 length: 16 residues.

This chain connects TRBV6-5 to TRBJ2-1; possibly TRBD1 for D (6 bases). The V and J ends lost 5 bases and 2 bases respectively, with 10 bases between them. This CDR3 spans 14 amino acids. The germline CDR1 and CDR2 sequences are MNHEY and SVGAGI. As DNA, the CDR3 is TGTGCCAGCAGTCGACAGGTGGCCTACAATGAGCAGTTCTTC. Protein product: CASSRQVAYNEQFF.

The J gene is TRBJ1-3, the V gene TRBV7-9; D is unresolved. Looked up from germline, CDR1 is SEHNR and CDR2 is FQNEAQ (reference sequence). There are 15 residues in the CDR3. V gave up 6 bases and J gave up 4 bases, with 16 bases separating them. The CDR3 loop reads CASSPDGQIGNTIYF. The CDR3 nucleotides are TGTGCCAGCAGTCCCGACGGGCAGATAGGAAACACCATATATTTT.

This clone was recorded a few times. The chain is built from TRBV28 and TRBJ1-6; the D is unclear. Trimming stripped 3 bases from V and 0 bases from J, with 3 bases between. The CDR3 totals 14 residues. CDR1 MDHEN and CDR2 SYDVKM come from the germline V gene. The CDR3 sequence is CASSLSSYNSPLHF. The CDR3, as DNA: TGTGCCAGCAGTTTGAGCTCCTATAATTCACCCCTCCACTTT.

The chain employs TRBV15 and TRBJ1-1, with D unresolved. The V and J ends lost 5 bases and 3 bases respectively, with 10 bases between them. CDR3 length: 13 residues. Germline CDR1 and CDR2: LNHNV and YYDKDF (reference sequence). In DNA, the CDR3 is TGTGCCACCAGCCCCCGCGGGCACACTGAAGCTTTCTTT. It specifies CATSPRGHTEAFF.

V is TRBV10-3 and J is TRBJ2-7; no firm D call. This CDR3 spans 12 amino acids. Germline CDR1 reads ENHRY; CDR2 reads SYGVKD. V was trimmed by 3 bases and J by 0 bases, leaving 3 bases between them. The CDR3 coding sequence is TGTGCCATCAGTGACCGCTCCTACGAGCAGTACTTC. It codes for CAISDRSYEQYF.

The chain has TRBV9 and TRBJ2-2, with TRBD2 matching 11 bases. Per germline, CDR1 SGDLS and CDR2 YYNGEE. The CDR3 runs 18 residues. V dropped 4 bases and J dropped 0; count of bases not matched to a gene: 8. The CDR3 here is CASSPRTSGQTNTGELFF. The CDR3 region has the DNA TGTGCCAGCAGCCCAAGGACTAGCGGGCAGACGAACACCGGGGAGCTGTTTTTT.

CDR3: CASSKTSNYGYTF. For the CDR3, the DNA is TGTGCCAGCAGCAAAACCTCTAACTATGGCTACACCTTC. V and J are TRBV6-5 and TRBJ1-2, with no clear D. There are 13 residues in the CDR3. Deletions cut 6 bases from V and 0 bases from J, with 8 bases between. Germline V lookup: CDR1 MNHEY, CDR2 SVGAGI.

The chain combines TRBV4-1 with TRBJ1-2, with D possibly TRBD1 on 6 matching bases. Germline values: CDR1 MGHRA, CDR2 YSYEKL. The CDR3 contains 15 residues. V was trimmed by 5 bases and J by 2 bases, leaving 15 bases between them. The DNA of the CDR3 is TGCGCCAGCAGCTCACACTCCAGGGGAAACTATGGCTACACCTTC. This translates into CASSSHSRGNYGYTF.

This clone has just a few counts. V usage is TRBV4-3 and J usage is TRBJ1-3; D might be TRBD1 (5 bases). This CDR3 is built from 15 residues. V lost 1 base and J 10 bases, leaving 17 bases between the germline ends. Germline loops: CDR1 LGHNA, CDR2 YSLEER. CDR3 amino acids: CASSQAASGKGTIYF. DNA for the CDR3: TGCGCCAGCAGCCAAGCGGCCTCAGGGAAGGGAACCATATATTTT.

The V gene is TRBV6-5, the J gene TRBJ1-1; D unresolved. CDR1 is MNHEY and CDR2 is SVGAGI in the germline V gene. V was pared by 10 bases and J by 0 bases, with 18 bases between. The CDR3 runs to 15 residues. The CDR3 is CATTGTVNVNTEAFF. CDR3 in DNA: TGTGCCACCACCGGCACAGTCAATGTGAACACTGAAGCTTTCTTT.

J is TRBJ2-2 and V is TRBV7-8; D gene unclear. Trimming took off 3 bases at V and 1 base at J, with 15 bases between the two ends. The CDR3 has 17 amino acids. Germline CDR1 is SGHVS and CDR2 is FQNEAQ. CDR3 DNA: TGTGCCAGCAGCTTGGACCTTCGGACGGAGAACACCGGGGAGCTGTTTTTT. It translates to CASSLDLRTENTGELFF.

The V gene is TRBV6-5, the J gene TRBJ1-2; D ambiguous. This CDR3 has 12 residues. CDR1 is MNHEY and CDR2 is SVGAGI in the germline V gene. V was trimmed by 4 bases and J by 2 bases, leaving 5 bases between them. The CDR3 here is CASSSRNYGYTF. For the CDR3, the DNA is TGTGCCAGCAGTTCCAGAAACTATGGCTACACCTTC.

In this sample, this clone turned up a few times. J is TRBJ1-1 and V is TRBV27, with D hard to call. Trimming cost V 2 bases and J 1 base, with 5 bases left between them. The germline V gene has CDR1 MNHEY and CDR2 SMNVEV (reference sequence). This CDR3 is built from 13 residues. CDR3 sequence (DNA): TGTGCCAGCAGTTTAGGGGAGAACACTGAAGCTTTCTTT. This gives the protein CASSLGENTEAFF.

The rearrangement links TRBV10-3 to TRBJ1-1; 8 bases are shared with TRBD1. This CDR3 has 16 amino acids. V lost 2 bases, J lost 1 base, and 6 bases stayed unmatched. Germline CDR1 and CDR2: ENHRY and SYGVKD. CDR3 amino acids: CAISEHPGTGNTEAFF. CDR3 sequence (DNA): TGTGCCATCAGTGAGCATCCCGGGACAGGGAACACTGAAGCTTTCTTT.

This chain connects TRBV6-2 or TRBV6-3 to TRBJ2-7; TRBD2 agrees at 14 bases. Germline CDR1 is MNHEY and CDR2 is SVGEGT. V gave up 5 bases and J gave up 7 bases; unmatched junction bases: 10. The CDR3 runs 16 residues. CDR3 sequence (DNA): TGTGCCAGCAGTGAGCGACTAGCGGGAGGGCCGGGGGAGCAGTACTTC. Translating gives CASSERLAGGPGEQYF.

The chain uses TRBV19 and TRBJ1-6, with 10 bases identical to TRBD1. With V trimmed by 1 base and J by 9 bases, 6 bases remained unmatched. Germline CDR1 and CDR2: LNHDA and SQIVND (reference sequence). The CDR3 is 16 residues long. CDR3 protein: CASSIVLRDRGSPLHF. As DNA, the CDR3 is TGTGCCAGTAGTATAGTTCTACGGGACAGGGGTTCACCCCTCCACTTT.